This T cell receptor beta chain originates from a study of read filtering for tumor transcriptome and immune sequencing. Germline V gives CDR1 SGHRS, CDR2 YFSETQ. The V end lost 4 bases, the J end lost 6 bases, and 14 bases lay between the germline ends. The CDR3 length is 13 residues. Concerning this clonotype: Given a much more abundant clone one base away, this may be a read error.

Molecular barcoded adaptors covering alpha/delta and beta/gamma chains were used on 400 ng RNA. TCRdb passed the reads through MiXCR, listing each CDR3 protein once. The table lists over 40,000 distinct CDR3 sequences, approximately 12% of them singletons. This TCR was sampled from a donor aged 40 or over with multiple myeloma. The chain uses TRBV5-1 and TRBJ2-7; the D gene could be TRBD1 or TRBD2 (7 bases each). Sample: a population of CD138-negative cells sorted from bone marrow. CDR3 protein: CASSPQGGCEQYF. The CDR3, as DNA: TGCGCCAGCAGCCCTCAGGGGGGGTGCGAGCAGTACTTC.